These 13 T cell receptor beta chains came from one sample sequenced in a study. Sequencing was performed with immunoSEQ multiplex PCR; in TCRdb, only in-frame clones are kept and a portion is missing. The table lists nearly 70,000 clones, roughly 95% of them singletons, with around 4.5% in the top ten. Material for sequencing was PBMCs. These receptors all come from a man between 40 and 49 years old with rheumatoid arthritis.

The V and J genes are TRBV19 and TRBJ1-2; D is perhaps TRBD1 (6 bases). V lost 0 bases, J lost 2 bases, and 10 bases lay in between. Germline CDR1 LNHDA, CDR2 SQIVND (reference sequence). This CDR3 has 15 amino acids. DNA for the CDR3: TGTGCCAGTAGTATAGATCCGAGGGGGAACTATGGCTACACCTTC. Translation gives CASSIDPRGNYGYTF.

A word on this clone: As the CDR3 is not closed by the conserved phenylalanine or tryptophan, this likely results from a read error. Because the CDR3's place on the DNA is in doubt, the DNA is left out and the CDR3 is given as listed by TCRdb. This chain joins TRBV27 and TRBJ1-4; the table calls TRBD1, which could not be checked here. Looked up from germline, CDR1 is MNHEY and CDR2 is SMNVEV (reference sequence). The CDR3 sequence runs 14 residues, both termini included. The CDR3 loop is CASSFPRPRQGPWH.

V is TRBV6-5 and J is TRBJ1-1; 8 bases line up with TRBD1. The CDR3 is 15 amino acids. Looked up from germline, CDR1 is MNHEY and CDR2 is SVGAGI. Trimming removed 7 bases from V and 4 bases from J; junction bases left unmatched: 11. The DNA for the CDR3 is TGTGCCAGCACCTCCCCCAGGGGGCGCAGCACTGAAGCTTTCTTT. Protein sequence: CASTSPRGRSTEAFF.

The rearrangement joins TRBV14 to TRBJ2-5; no firm D call. Trimming removed 5 bases from V and 5 bases from J, with 6 bases in between. CDR1 is SGHDN and CDR2 is FVKESK in the germline V gene. The CDR3 extends over 11 amino acids. CDR3 sequence (DNA): TGTGCCAGCAGCATAGGGGAGACCCAGTACTTC. Translation gives CASSIGETQYF.

This clone was seen once. V and J are TRBV27 and TRBJ1-6, with 9 bases aligning to TRBD1. The length of the CDR3 is 14 residues. Germline V lookup: CDR1 MNHEY, CDR2 SMNVEV (reference sequence). V trimming: 7 bases; J trimming: 8 bases; junction bases outside the gene matches: 6. The CDR3 bases are TGTGCCAGCACACAGGGGGCTCCTTATTCACCCCTCCACTTT. Protein product: CASTQGAPYSPLHF.

The V gene is TRBV2, the J gene TRBJ2-3, with 8 bases matching TRBD2. Per the germline V gene, CDR1 is SNHLY and CDR2 is FYNNEI. V shed 4 bases, J shed 3 bases, and the junction held 3 bases outside the gene matches. The CDR3 contains 14 residues. Written as DNA, the CDR3 is TGTGCCAGCAGTGGTAAGCGGGGGACAGATACGCAGTATTTT. As protein: CASSGKRGTDTQYF.

The chain carries TRBV5-1 and TRBJ1-2, with D perhaps TRBD1 (6 bases). V dropped 4 bases and J dropped 5 bases, with 15 bases sitting between them. The CDR3 extends over 14 amino acids. Germline CDR1 SGHRS, CDR2 YFSETQ. The DNA for the CDR3 is TGCGCCAGCAGCCGAACGGACAGAAGATATGGCTACACCTTC. It translates to CASSRTDRRYGYTF.

This chain links TRBV4-3 with TRBJ2-7; D could derive from TRBD1 or TRBD2 (5 bases each). V dropped 2 bases and J dropped 3 bases, with 11 bases sitting between them. Germline-derived CDR1 and CDR2 are LGHNA and YSLEER. This CDR3 spans 14 amino acids. CDR3 amino acids: CASSQTGTNYEQYF. The CDR3 DNA sequence: TGCGCCAGCAGCCAAACCGGGACCAACTACGAGCAGTACTTC.

This sequence joins TRBV5-5 and TRBJ1-6; tentatively, D is TRBD1 (6 bases). The CDR3 runs to 14 residues. Germline V gene sequence: CDR1 SGHKS, CDR2 YYEKEE (reference sequence). Trimming removed 5 bases from V and 4 bases from J, with 10 bases in between. The CDR3 loop is CASSSGQYNSPLHF. The DNA of the CDR3 is TGTGCCAGCAGTTCCGGACAGTATAATTCACCCCTCCACTTT. The whole variable domain, filled in from reference TRBV5-5 and TRBJ1-6, reads DAGVTQSPTHLIKTRGQQVTLRCSPISGHKSVSWYQQVLGQGPQFIFQYYEKEERGRGNFPDRFSARQFPNYSSELNVNALLLGDSALYLCASSSGQYNSPLHFGNGTRLTVT.

CDR3 bases: TGTGCCAGCAGTGAAGTGTTTAGCGGGGGGGCGGAGACCCAGTACTTC. This gives the protein CASSEVFSGGAETQYF. This rearrangement joins TRBV6-1 to TRBJ2-5; 11 bases match TRBD2. Trimming cost V 1 base and J 5 bases; bases outside gene matches: 6. The CDR3 runs 16 residues. CDR1 is MNHNS, CDR2 SASEGT, per germline.

Comments on this clone: At one end, the junction sequence differs from germline, possibly due to a read error. This sequence joins TRBV13 and TRBJ2-7; a possible D gene is TRBD2 (5 bases). Per the germline V gene, CDR1 is PRHDT and CDR2 is FYEKMQ (reference sequence). This CDR3 has 12 residues. This CDR3 is CASSLGAERGNF. In nucleotides, the CDR3 is TGTGCCAGCAGCTTAGGGGCCGAGCGAGGGAACTTC.

V is TRBV19 and J is TRBJ2-7; weak D call: TRBD2 (6 bases). The germline V and J ends were trimmed by 6 bases and 3 bases, with 15 bases remaining between them. CDR1 and CDR2 from the germline V gene are LNHDA and SQIVND (reference sequence). CDR3 length: 14 amino acids. The DNA of the CDR3 is TGTGCCAGTAGCCCAACCGGGACTTACTACGAGCAGTACTTC. Its protein product is CASSPTGTYYEQYF.

V usage is TRBV6-1 and J usage is TRBJ1-2, with D unresolved. The CDR3 consists of 16 residues. The V gene lost 2 bases and the J gene lost 4 bases, with 17 bases spanning the gap. The germline CDR1 and CDR2 sequences are MNHNS and SASEGT. CDR3 in DNA: TGTGCCAGCAGTGAAACCCTCGGGCGACCGGCCTATGGCTACACCTTC. Translating it yields CASSETLGRPAYGYTF.